The sequence of this T cell receptor (beta chain) was determined in a study of early T cells in non-severe SARS-CoV-2 infection. For the study at large: The input, bulk RNA from unsorted whole blood, was sequenced, and chains were unpaired.

The TCR library protocol attached unique molecular identifiers to the individual cDNA molecules. TCRdb itself ran the 5' RACE reads through MiXCR, one entry per CDR3 protein. The sample carries about 20,000 distinct CDR3 sequences, around 5% recorded once. Germline CDR1 is SGDLS and CDR2 is YYNGEE. Trimming removed 4 bases from V and 2 bases from J; junction bases left unmatched: 10. The CDR3 length is 16 residues. This clonotype has at least ten counts. Sequenced material: whole blood. The TCR sequence derives from an adult who was a healthcare worker with PCR-confirmed SARS-CoV-2 infection or an uninfected control (not recorded which). The chain employs TRBV9 and TRBJ2-7, with 9 bases lining up with TRBD1. CDR3 in amino acids: CASSPGPGQGTYEQYF. In DNA form, the CDR3 reads TGTGCCAGCAGCCCAGGCCCGGGACAGGGTACCTACGAGCAGTACTTC.